This T cell receptor (beta chain) was retrieved from a study of Graves' ophthalmopathy and Graves' hyperthyroidism. Overall study findings and caveats: Blood also contained most of the expanded thyroid clonotypes above 0.001 frequency.

The CDR3 runs to 11 residues. Germline loops: CDR1 SNHLY, CDR2 FYNNEI. Comments on this clonotype: Its specificity is not known. Compared with germline, one end of the junction differs, possibly owing to a read error.

The TCR beta CDR3 regions underwent amplification from RNA transcripts. Following a first-round RT-PCR that used HTBI primers, a second-round multiplex PCR was carried out. TCRdb reanalysed the multiplex PCR reads using MiXCR and keeps one entry per CDR3 protein. The table includes some 750,000 distinct CDR3 sequences, about 44% detected once. It was on clinical symptoms, serum thyroxine, TRAb, thyroid ultrasound and orbital computed tomography that diagnosis relied. The sample was peripheral blood. The rearrangement links TRBV2 to TRBJ2-6, with a tentative D call TRBD1 (6 bases). The TCR originated in an adult man with Graves' ophthalmopathy. CDR3 sequence: CASKGDNVLTF. The CDR3 coding sequence is TGTGCCAGCAAGGGGGACAACGTCCTGACTTTC.